Many counts were recorded for the clone carrying this TCR beta chain. Its antigen is as yet unknown. The germline gives CDR1 DFQATT, CDR2 SNEGSKA (reference sequence). J lost 8 bases, V lost 3 bases, and 8 bases had no gene match. This CDR3 is 15 amino acids long. TCRdb reprocessed the 5' RACE reads via MiXCR and lists one record per CDR3 protein. The sample has roughly 470,000 distinct CDR3 sequences; more than 13% are singletons. This specimen comes from a study of identical twins. Points from the study as a whole: There was more out-of-frame TCR alpha sharing in monozygotic twins than models estimated.

The same data also contributed to another study, on yellow fever vaccine responses in identical twins. From that second work: Twins' vaccine T cell response reportedly seemed partly convergent, partly personalized.

The chain has TRBV20-1 and TRBJ1-6; 9 nucleotides line up with TRBD1. This clonotype was sampled from a woman under 30 in good health. Sequencing used CD4+ T cells sorted from blood. The CDR3 sequence is CSARGGTGWDSPLHF. The DNA of the CDR3 is TGCAGTGCTAGGGGAGGGACAGGGTGGGATTCACCCCTCCACTTT.